A selection of T cell receptor beta chains follows, all from one sample in a study of CDR3 diversity in severe acne. MiXCR, run by TCRdb on the PCR reads, gives a single entry per CDR3 protein. The data contain about 84,000 distinct CDR3 sequences, 45% to 55% of them singletons. The specimen sequenced was blood. These receptor sequences come from a male donor in good health, without acne. Both conserved end residues are part of each CDR3. The order of the fields is V gene, J gene, CDR3 protein.

TRBV25-1,TRBJ1-2,CASSWGLGNEYGYTF
TRBV25-1,TRBJ2-7,CASSAGATYEQYF
TRBV20-1,TRBJ2-7,CSANTGGKLAGTYEQYF
TRBV7-8,TRBJ1-3,CASSPTGQASGNTIYF
TRBV24-1,TRBJ2-2,CATSDPGELFF
TRBV24-1,-,CATSDGLAGTYNEQFF
TRBV20-1,TRBJ2-1,CSARRDMSSYNEQFF
TRBV29-1,TRBJ2-5,CSVETGTEETQYF
TRBV5-6,TRBJ2-7,CASSLRTGGPTTNEQYF
TRBV24-1,TRBJ2-2,CATEGGIDSGELFF
TRBV29-1,TRBJ2-5,CSGRDRGLGKTQYF
TRBV7-7,TRBJ2-5,CATGRETQYF
TRBV5-6,TRBJ2-1,CASSSRTSGRGNEQFF
TRBV7-9,TRBJ1-2,CASSSGRHGGGYTF
TRBV5-1,TRBJ2-7,CASSLLLAGDEQYF
TRBV7-2,TRBJ2-1,CASSLGRAYNEQFF
TRBV10-3,TRBJ1-4,CAISEDEKLFF
TRBV24-1,TRBJ1-2,CASSQESTSGYTF
TRBV2,TRBJ1-2,CASREGADGYTF
TRBV3-1,TRBJ1-1,CASTPRRATEAFF
TRBV25-1,TRBJ2-3,CASSEGTSGGADTQYF
TRBV10-2,TRBJ2-3,CASSEVGLTTDTQYF
TRBV24-1,TRBJ2-1,CATSAPLGQGPYNEQFF
TRBV7-9,TRBJ1-2,CASSPTGSDGYTF
TRBV5-1,TRBJ2-7,CASPPRDRDYEQYF
TRBV7-9,TRBJ2-7,CASSPGLAGQGEQYF
TRBV19,TRBJ1-6,CASSPAGGTEGNSPLHF
TRBV5-5,TRBJ2-2,CASSSLPLAGNTGELFF
TRBV29-1,TRBJ2-3,CSVPGSTDTRYF
TRBV29-1,TRBJ1-2,CSVGVIGDGLGYTF
TRBV20-1,TRBJ2-7,CSARDMGQGAHYEQYF
TRBV6-2/TRBV6-3,TRBJ2-3,CASNGLAGEFRGTDTQYF